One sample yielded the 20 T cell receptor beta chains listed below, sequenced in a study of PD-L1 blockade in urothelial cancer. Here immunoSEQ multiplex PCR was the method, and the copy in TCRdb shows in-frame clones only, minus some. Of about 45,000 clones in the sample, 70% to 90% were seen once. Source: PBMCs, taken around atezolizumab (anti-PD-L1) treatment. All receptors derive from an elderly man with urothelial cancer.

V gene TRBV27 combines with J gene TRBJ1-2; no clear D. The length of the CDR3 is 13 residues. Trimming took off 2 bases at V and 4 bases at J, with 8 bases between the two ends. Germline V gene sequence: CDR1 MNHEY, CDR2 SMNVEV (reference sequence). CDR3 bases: TGTGCCAGCAGTTTAACACCATTCTATGGCTACACCTTC. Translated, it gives CASSLTPFYGYTF.

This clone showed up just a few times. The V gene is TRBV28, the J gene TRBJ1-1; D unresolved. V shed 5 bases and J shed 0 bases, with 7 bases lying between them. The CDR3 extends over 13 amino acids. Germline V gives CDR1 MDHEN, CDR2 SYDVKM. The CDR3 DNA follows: TGTGCCAGCAGTACCGTAGTGAACACTGAAGCTTTCTTT. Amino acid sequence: CASSTVVNTEAFF.

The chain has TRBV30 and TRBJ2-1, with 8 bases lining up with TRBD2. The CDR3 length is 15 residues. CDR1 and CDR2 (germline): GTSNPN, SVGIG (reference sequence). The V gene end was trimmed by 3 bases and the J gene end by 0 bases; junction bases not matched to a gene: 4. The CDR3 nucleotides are TGTGCCTGGAGGGCGGGAGGCCCCTCCTACAATGAGCAGTTCTTC. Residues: CAWRAGGPSYNEQFF.

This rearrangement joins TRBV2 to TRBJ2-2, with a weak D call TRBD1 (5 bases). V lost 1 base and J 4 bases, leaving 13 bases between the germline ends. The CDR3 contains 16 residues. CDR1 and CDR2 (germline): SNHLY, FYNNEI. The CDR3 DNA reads TGTGCCAGCAGTGAAGAAGGCAGGGTGAGCACCGGGGAGCTGTTTTTT. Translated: CASSEEGRVSTGELFF.

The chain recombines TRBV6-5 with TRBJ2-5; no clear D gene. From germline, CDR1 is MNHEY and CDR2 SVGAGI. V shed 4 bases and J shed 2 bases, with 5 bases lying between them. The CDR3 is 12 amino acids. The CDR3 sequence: CASSSPQETQYF. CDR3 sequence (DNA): TGTGCCAGCAGTTCCCCTCAAGAGACCCAGTACTTC.

The CDR3 loop reads CASSRDRFETYGYTF. Here the CDR3 DNA reads TGTGCCAGCAGCCGCGACAGGTTTGAAACCTATGGCTACACCTTC. J is TRBJ1-2 and V is TRBV6-5; D may be TRBD1 (6 bases). CDR1 is MNHEY, CDR2 SVGAGI, per germline. V was trimmed by 6 bases and J by 4 bases, leaving 18 bases between them. This CDR3 contains 15 residues.

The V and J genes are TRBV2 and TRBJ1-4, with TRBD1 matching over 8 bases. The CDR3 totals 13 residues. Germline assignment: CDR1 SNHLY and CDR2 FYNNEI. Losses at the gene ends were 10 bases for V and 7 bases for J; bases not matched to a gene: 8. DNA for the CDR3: TGTGCCACGCAGGACAGGGATGGTGAAAAACTGTTTTTT. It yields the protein CATQDRDGEKLFF.

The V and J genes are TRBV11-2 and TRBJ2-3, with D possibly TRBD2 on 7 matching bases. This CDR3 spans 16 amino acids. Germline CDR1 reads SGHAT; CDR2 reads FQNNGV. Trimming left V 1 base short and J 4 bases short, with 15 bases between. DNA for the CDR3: TGTGCCAGCAGCTTAGCCCCTCGGGGGGCGGCAGATACGCAGTATTTT. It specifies CASSLAPRGAADTQYF.

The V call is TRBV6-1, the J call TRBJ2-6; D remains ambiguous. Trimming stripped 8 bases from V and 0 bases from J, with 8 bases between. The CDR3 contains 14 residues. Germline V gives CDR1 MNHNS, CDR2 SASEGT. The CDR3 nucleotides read TGTGCCAGCCTTAAGAGCTCTGGGGCCAACGTCCTGACTTTC. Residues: CASLKSSGANVLTF.

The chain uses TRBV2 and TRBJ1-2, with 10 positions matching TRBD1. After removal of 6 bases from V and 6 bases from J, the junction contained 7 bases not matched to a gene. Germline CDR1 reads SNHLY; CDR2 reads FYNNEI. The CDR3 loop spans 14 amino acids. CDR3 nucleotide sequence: TGTGCCAGCAGAGGCCGACAGGGGGCTAATGGCTACACCTTC. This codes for CASRGRQGANGYTF.

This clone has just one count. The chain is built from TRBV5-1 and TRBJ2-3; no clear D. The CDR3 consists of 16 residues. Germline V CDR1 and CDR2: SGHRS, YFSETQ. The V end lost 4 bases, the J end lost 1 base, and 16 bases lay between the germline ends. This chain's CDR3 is CASSPRPSSGTDTQYF. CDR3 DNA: TGCGCCAGCAGCCCTAGACCCTCCTCCGGCACAGATACGCAGTATTTT.

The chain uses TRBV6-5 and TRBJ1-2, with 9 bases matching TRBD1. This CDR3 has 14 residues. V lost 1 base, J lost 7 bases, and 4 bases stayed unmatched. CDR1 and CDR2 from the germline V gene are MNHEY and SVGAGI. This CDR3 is CASSYYPGQGGYTF. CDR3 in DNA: TGTGCCAGCAGTTACTACCCGGGACAGGGTGGCTACACCTTC.

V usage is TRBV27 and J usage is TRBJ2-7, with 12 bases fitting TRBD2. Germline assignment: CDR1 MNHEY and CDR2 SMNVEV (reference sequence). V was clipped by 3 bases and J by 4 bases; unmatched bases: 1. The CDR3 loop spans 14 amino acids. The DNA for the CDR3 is TGTGCCAGCAGTTTGACTAGCGGGAGTTACGAGCAGTACTTC. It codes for CASSLTSGSYEQYF.

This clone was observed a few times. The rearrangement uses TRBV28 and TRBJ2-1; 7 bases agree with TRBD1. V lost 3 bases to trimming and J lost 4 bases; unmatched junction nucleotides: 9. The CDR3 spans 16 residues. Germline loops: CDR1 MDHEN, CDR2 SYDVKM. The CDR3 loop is CASSFVGQVGYNEQFF. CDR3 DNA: TGTGCCAGCAGTTTCGTCGGACAGGTGGGATACAATGAGCAGTTCTTC.

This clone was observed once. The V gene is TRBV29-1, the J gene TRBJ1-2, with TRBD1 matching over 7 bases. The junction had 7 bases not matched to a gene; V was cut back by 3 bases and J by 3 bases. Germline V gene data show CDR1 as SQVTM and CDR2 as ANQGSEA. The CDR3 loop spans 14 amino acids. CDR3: CSVEPRDRDYGYTF. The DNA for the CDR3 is TGCAGCGTTGAGCCCCGGGACAGAGACTATGGCTACACCTTC.

The CDR3 DNA sequence: TGTGCCAGTACATTCAACCCAGGGCGGAGAAACATTCAGTACTTC. Protein: CASTFNPGRRNIQYF. The V call is TRBV19, the J call TRBJ2-4; TRBD1 is a possible D gene (5 bases). The CDR3 runs 15 residues. Trimming removed 7 bases from V and 6 bases from J, with 19 bases in between. CDR1 is LNHDA, CDR2 SQIVND, per germline (reference sequence).

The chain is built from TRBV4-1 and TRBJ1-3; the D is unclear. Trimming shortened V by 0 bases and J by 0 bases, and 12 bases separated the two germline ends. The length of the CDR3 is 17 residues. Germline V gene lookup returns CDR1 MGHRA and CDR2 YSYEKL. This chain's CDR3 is CASSQEEQRGSGNTIYF. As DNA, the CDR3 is TGCGCCAGCAGCCAAGAGGAACAAAGAGGCTCTGGAAACACCATATATTTT.

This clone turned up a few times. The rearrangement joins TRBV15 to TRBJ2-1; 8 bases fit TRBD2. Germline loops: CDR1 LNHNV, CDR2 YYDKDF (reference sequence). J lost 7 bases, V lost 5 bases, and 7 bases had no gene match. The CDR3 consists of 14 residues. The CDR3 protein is CATSAQLAENEQFF. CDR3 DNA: TGTGCCACCAGCGCCCAACTAGCGGAAAATGAGCAGTTCTTC.

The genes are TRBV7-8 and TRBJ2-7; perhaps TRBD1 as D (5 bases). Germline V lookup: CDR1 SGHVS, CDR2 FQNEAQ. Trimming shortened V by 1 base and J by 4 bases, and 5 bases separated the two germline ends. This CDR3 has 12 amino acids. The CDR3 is CASSLGQYEQYF. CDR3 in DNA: TGTGCCAGCAGCTTAGGACAGTACGAGCAGTACTTC.

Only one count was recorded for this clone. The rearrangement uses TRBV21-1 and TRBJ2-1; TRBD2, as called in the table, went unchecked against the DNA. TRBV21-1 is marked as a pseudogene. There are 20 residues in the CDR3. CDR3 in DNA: TGTGCCAGCAGCCCCTCGGCGGGACTAGCGGGCGAAGGGGACTACAATGAGCAGTTCTTC. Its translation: CASSPSAGLAGEGDYNEQFF.